What follows are 2 T cell receptor beta chains derived from one specimen sequenced in a study of HIV-infected patients and healthy controls. cDNA was made from approximately 500 ng RNA using alpha and beta constant primers. Each of the alpha and beta chains got its own library through chain-specific third strand synthesis with indices. TCRdb fed the 5' RACE reads into MiXCR, producing one record per CDR3 protein. The sample records roughly 9,800 distinct CDR3 sequences, roughly 10% being singletons. Whole blood was used without fractionation, so all unsorted peripheral T cells were included. The specimen comprised blood, sampled before antiretroviral therapy. The receptors stem from an adult with HIV infection.

The chain is built from TRBV9 and TRBJ1-1; no clear D. CDR3 length: 16 residues. The germline V gene encodes CDR1 SGDLS and CDR2 YYNGEE. V was pared by 7 bases and J by 0 bases, with 19 bases between. The CDR3 is CASVEPGGALNTEAFF. Written as DNA, the CDR3 is TGTGCCAGCGTAGAGCCGGGAGGAGCGTTGAACACTGAAGCTTTCTTT.

The sample holds a few counts of this clonotype. The J gene is TRBJ1-1, the V gene TRBV3-1, with 7 positions matching TRBD1. Unmatched junction bases numbered 6, after V lost 2 bases and J lost 3 bases. Germline CDR1 is LGHDT and CDR2 is YNNKEL (reference sequence). The CDR3 spans 15 residues. For the CDR3, the DNA is TGTGCCAGCAGCCAAACAGGGGCGGGGGACACTGAAGCTTTCTTT. Protein: CASSQTGAGDTEAFF.